These T cell receptor beta chains were read from a single sample in a study of blood T cell repertoires in COVID-19. Sequenced by immunoSEQ multiplex PCR; TCRdb stores in-frame clones only, minus some. The repertoire includes under 200,000 clones, just under 90% of them detected once, and 10% to 13% sits in the top ten. The sequenced sample consisted of peripheral blood. The receptors shown here come from a woman in her seventies with COVID-19, enrolled during active disease. The CDR3 runs from the conserved cysteine through the conserved F or W. A D gene is named only where the DNA matches it firmly. Clone size is shown for a subset of rows, as once, few, many or a class of expanded clone.

clone size | J gene | V gene | D gene | CDR3 DNA | CDR3 protein
NA | TRBJ2-1 | TRBV18 | TRBD1 | TGTGCCAGCTCAGCCAGGACAGGGGAGGATGAGCAGTTCTTC | CASSARTGEDEQFF
NA | TRBJ2-1 | TRBV11-2 | TRBD2 | TGTGCCAGCAGCTTAACCGGACTAGCGGGGAGCAATGAGCAGTTCTTC | CASSLTGLAGSNEQFF
NA | TRBJ2-1 | TRBV24-1 | TRBD2 | TGTGCCACCAGTGACCACCCGGGACTAGCGGGGGGGCACTCCTACAATGAGCAGTTCTTC | CATSDHPGLAGGHSYNEQFF
few | TRBJ1-5 | TRBV19 | NA | TGTGCCAGTAGTAAGAGACCGCGGGCCCAGCATTTT | CASSKRPRAQHF
NA | TRBJ2-7 | TRBV30 | NA | TGTGCCTGGAGTACCGGGACTCACTCCTACGAGCAGTACTTC | CAWSTGTHSYEQYF
once | TRBJ1-2 | TRBV2 | NA | TGTGCCAGCAGTAAGGACAGCTATGGCTACACCTTC | CASSKDSYGYTF
NA | TRBJ2-5 | TRBV7-9 | NA | TGTGCCAGCCCAGGACCGGGGAGAGAGACCCAGTACTTC | CASPGPGRETQYF
NA | TRBJ2-5 | TRBV11-2 | NA | TGTGCCAGCAGCCGAGATTTCTCAAAGGGGCTAGAGACCCAGTACTTC | CASSRDFSKGLETQYF
NA | TRBJ2-1 | TRBV10-3 | TRBD1 | TGTGCCATCAGTGAGAGTCAGGGGGCAAGGGATGAGCAGTTCTTC | CAISESQGARDEQFF
NA | TRBJ1-1 | TRBV9 | NA | TGTGCCAGCAGCGTAGCAGACAGTGAAGCTTTCTTT | CASSVADSEAFF
NA | TRBJ2-6 | TRBV5-4 | NA | TGTGCCAGCAGCCCCCTGCCGGGACTTACTGGGGCCAACGTCCTGACTTTC | CASSPLPGLTGANVLTF
NA | TRBJ2-2 | TRBV5-1 | NA | TGCGCCAGCAGCTTAGAGCGGGCCGGGGAGCTGTTTTTT | CASSLERAGELFF
NA | TRBJ2-3 | TRBV12-2 | NA | TGTGCAAGTCGACAATCGGGTTTGAGCACAGATACGCAGTATTTT | CASRQSGLSTDTQYF
NA | TRBJ1-2 | TRBV28 | TRBD1 | TGTGCCAGCAGCCGCGGGACAGAGAACTATGGCTACACCTTC | CASSRGTENYGYTF
NA | TRBJ1-6 | TRBV23-1 | TRBD1 | TGCGCCAGCAGTCAATCTTGGCAGGGGGCAATCGGTTCACCCCTCCACTTT | CASSQSWQGAIGSPLHF
NA | TRBJ1-1 | TRBV29-1 | NA | TGCAGCGGGGGGATACTCGGCACTGAAGCTTTCTTT | CSGGILGTEAFF
NA | TRBJ2-1 | TRBV3-1/TRBV3-2 | TRBD2 | TGTGCCAGCAGCCCAACCGGGACTAGCGGATACAATGAGCAGTTCTTC | CASSPTGTSGYNEQFF
NA | TRBJ2-7 | TRBV5-1 | TRBD2 | TGCGCCAGCACCCAATGGGGACTAGGTTACGAGCAGTACTTC | CASTQWGLGYEQYF
once | TRBJ1-2 | TRBV25-1 | NA | TGTGCCAGCACCATCCCGAGGGGGTTCTGTGGCTACACCTTC | CASTIPRGFCGYTF
NA | TRBJ2-7 | TRBV2 | TRBD1 | TGTGCCAGCAGTGTTGGGACAGGCATCTACGAGCAGTACTTC | CASSVGTGIYEQYF
once | TRBJ2-1 | TRBV2 | TRBD1 | TGTGCCAGCAGACGACAGGGTAACAATGAGCAGTTCTTC | CASRRQGNNEQFF
NA | TRBJ1-4 | TRBV6-5 | NA | TGTGCCACCCAGGGGTCAACTAATGAAAAACTGTTTTTT | CATQGSTNEKLFF
NA | TRBJ2-1 | TRBV11-1 | TRBD1 | TGTGCCAGCAGCTTAGACAGGGGCTATGAGCAGTTCTTC | CASSLDRGYEQFF
few | TRBJ1-1 | TRBV10-2 | TRBD1 | TGCGCCAGCGGGGGGACAGGGGGTGAAGCTTTCTTT | CASGGTGGEAFF
NA | TRBJ1-2 | TRBV27 | NA | TGTGCCAGCACCCTATCGGGGGGGAACTATGGCTACACCTTC | CASTLSGGNYGYTF
few | TRBJ1-3 | TRBV7-9 | NA | TGTGCCAGCAGCTATACAGCGGCGGTCCTCTCTGGAAACACCATATATTTT | CASSYTAAVLSGNTIYF
NA | TRBJ2-3 | TRBV3-1/TRBV3-2 | TRBD2 | TGTGCCAGCAGCCAAGCTTGGTGGGGGGTTGGCGGGGGGCTGGCAGATACGCAGTATTTT | CASSQAWWGVGGGLADTQYF
NA | TRBJ1-5 | TRBV10-3 | NA | TGTGCCATCAGTGTGGGGGACATGAATCAGCCCCAGCATTTT | CAISVGDMNQPQHF
NA | TRBJ2-2 | TRBV13 | NA | TGTGCCAGCAGTAACGGACAGACCGGGGAGCTGTTTTTT | CASSNGQTGELFF
once | TRBJ1-1 | TRBV29-1 | NA | TGCAGCGTCCGGGACATGAACACTGAAGCTTTCTTT | CSVRDMNTEAFF
NA | TRBJ1-2 | TRBV9 | TRBD1 | TGTGCCAGCAGCATAAACCGGGACAGCCACTATGGCTACACCTTC | CASSINRDSHYGYTF
NA | TRBJ1-5 | TRBV2 | TRBD1 | TGTGCCAGCAAAAGACAGGGAGGCCAGCCCCAGCATTTT | CASKRQGGQPQHF
NA | TRBJ1-3 | TRBV18 | NA | TGTGCCAGCTCACCCTCCACGGAGGGAAACACCATATATTTT | CASSPSTEGNTIYF
NA | TRBJ1-2 | TRBV9 | NA | TGTGCCAGCAGCCTCTCCGGGGACACCTATGGCTACACCTTC | CASSLSGDTYGYTF
NA | TRBJ2-7 | TRBV27 | TRBD1 | TGTGCCAGCAGTTCTACACGCGGGACAGGGAAAAGGGAGCAGTACTTC | CASSSTRGTGKREQYF
once | TRBJ2-5 | TRBV5-1 | TRBD1 | TGCGCCAGCAGCTTACAGGGGATGGAGGAGACCCAGTACTTC | CASSLQGMEETQYF
NA | TRBJ2-1 | TRBV19 | TRBD2 | TGTGCCAGTAGTACAGTGGCCTTGGGGCGGGGGAAGTGGTATGAGCAGTTCTTC | CASSTVALGRGKWYEQFF
NA | TRBJ1-2 | TRBV5-5 | TRBD1 | TGTGCCAGCAGCTTGGAATACAGGGGGGCCTATGGCTACACCTTC | CASSLEYRGAYGYTF
NA | TRBJ1-1 | TRBV6-2/TRBV6-3 | NA | TGTGCCAGCAGTTTCCTCAACACTGAAGCTTTCTTT | CASSFLNTEAFF
NA | TRBJ2-5 | TRBV5-1 | NA | TGCGCCAGCAGCTTGGAAGGGGGGGGAGAGACCCAGTACTTC | CASSLEGGGETQYF
NA | TRBJ1-1 | TRBV7-2 | TRBD1 | TGTGCCAGCAGCCCTTCGGCGGGGACAGTGAACACTGAAGCTTTCTTT | CASSPSAGTVNTEAFF
NA | TRBJ1-4 | TRBV19 | NA | TGTGCCAGTAGTATGGGGCAGGATAATGAAAAACTGTTTTTT | CASSMGQDNEKLFF
NA | TRBJ2-6 | TRBV6-6 | TRBD1 | TGTGCCAGCAGACGAGGGACAGGGGGCGCATCTGGGGCCAACGTCCTGACTTTC | CASRRGTGGASGANVLTF